This T cell receptor (beta chain) was identified in a study of vaccination and CD4 T cells after COVID-19. Study summary: The cells in question were stimulated using overlapping spike peptides derived from SARS-CoV-2, HCoV-NL63, HCoV-OC43 and HCoV-229E. Notes on the study in general: Median SARS-CoV-2-reactive clonotype numbers rose nonsignificantly, roughly 20 to 40.

Treatment in this sample: approximately 11-day PBMC culture with coronavirus spike peptide pools or control peptides (ViraFEST assay). An unexposed donor provided the CD4+ T cells, which were collected before the COVID-19 pandemic (2011-2018). The Oncomine TCR Beta short-read assay generated sequence data from the DNA of cultured CD4+ T cells. Using the QIAamp micro DNA kit, genomic DNA was extracted from the CD4+ T cells that had been cultured. One entry per CDR3 protein, called by TCRdb with MiXCR from the PCR reads. The sample lists approximately 10,000 distinct CDR3 sequences; about 36% were seen once. This clonotype was counted only a few times. Its specificity is unknown. What was sequenced was CD4+ T cells from blood, cultured in vitro. The sequence was collected from a human donor in good health.

CDR3 in DNA: TGTGCCTGGAGCCACAGACCCAGGGCTGGGAACACTGAAGCTTTCTTT. Protein product: CAWSHRPRAGNTEAFF. The J gene is TRBJ1-1, the V gene TRBV30; D is possibly TRBD1 (5 bases). The CDR3 extends over 16 amino acids. Deletions cut 3 bases from V and 1 base from J, with 18 bases between. Germline V gene lookup returns CDR1 GTSNPN and CDR2 SVGIG (reference sequence).